The 24 T cell receptor beta chains presented below share a single source sample, sequenced in a study of shared clonotypes between healthy human individuals. Sequencing used immunoSEQ multiplex PCR; TCRdb keeps in-frame clones, though not all of them. This sample has under 2,500,000 clones, with 90% to 97% found just once. The sample consisted of naive CD4+ T cells sorted from blood. Subset denoted: CD45RA+ positively selected. The receptors stem from a man aged 18 to 29 in good health.

J is TRBJ1-1 and V is TRBV27; the match to TRBD1 covers 8 bases. Germline V gene sequence: CDR1 MNHEY, CDR2 SMNVEV (reference sequence). The CDR3 has 15 residues. CDR3 nucleotide sequence: TGTGCAACCGGGGCGGGCAGGGGGCAGGTGACTGAAGCTTTCTTT. This codes for CATGAGRGQVTEAFF.

The gene calls are TRBV28 and TRBJ1-4; 7 bases are a match to TRBD1. Losses at the gene ends were 6 bases for V and 2 bases for J; bases not matched to a gene: 6. The germline V gene has CDR1 MDHEN and CDR2 SYDVKM. The CDR3 consists of 15 residues. For the CDR3, the DNA is TGTGCCAGCAGCAACCCACAGGGGACTAATGAAAAACTGTTTTTT. It is translated as CASSNPQGTNEKLFF. Using reference TRBV28 and TRBJ1-4 for the parts outside the CDR3, the full variable domain is DVKVTQSSRYLVKRTGEKVFLECVQDMDHENMFWYRQDPGLGLRLIYFSYDVKMKEKGDIPEGYSVSREKKERFSLILESASTNQTSMYLCASSNPQGTNEKLFFGSGTQLSVL.

In the case of this clone: The same CDR3 is also encoded by other DNA sequences in this sample. The genes are TRBV5-1 and TRBJ2-5; 10 bases are shared with TRBD2. The CDR3 covers 14 residues. The trim removed 4 bases at V and 2 bases at J, leaving 2 bases unmatched. The V gene's germline CDR1 is SGHRS and CDR2 YFSETQ. CDR3 sequence: CASSSGGAQETQYF. CDR3 nucleotides: TGCGCCAGCAGCAGCGGGGGGGCGCAAGAGACCCAGTACTTC.

The chain couples TRBV5-6 to TRBJ1-5; D is perhaps TRBD1 (6 bases). V was shortened by 5 bases and J by 1 base, with 10 bases between the two germline ends. Germline loops: CDR1 SGHDT, CDR2 YYEEEE. The CDR3 loop spans 14 amino acids. CDR3 in amino acids: CASSMGHSNQPQHF. For the CDR3, the DNA is TGTGCCAGCAGTATGGGACACAGCAATCAGCCCCAGCATTTT.

The rearrangement joins TRBV14 to TRBJ1-1, with D tentatively TRBD1 (6 bases). Germline V gene lookup returns CDR1 SGHDN and CDR2 FVKESK. Trimming removed 3 bases from V and 0 bases from J, with 14 bases in between. The CDR3 loop spans 16 amino acids. The CDR3 sequence: CASSQGQGTLNTEAFF. In DNA form, the CDR3 reads TGTGCCAGCAGCCAGGGGCAGGGGACCTTGAACACTGAAGCTTTCTTT.

CDR3 bases: TGTGCCAGCAGTGAGGAGACAGTTGGTACTGAAGCTTTCTTT. Translation gives CASSEETVGTEAFF. V and J are TRBV2 and TRBJ1-1; D is possibly TRBD1 (5 bases). Per the germline V gene, CDR1 is SNHLY and CDR2 is FYNNEI. This CDR3 contains 14 residues. V gave up 3 bases and J gave up 5 bases, with 13 bases separating them.

The chain is built from TRBV7-3 and TRBJ2-5; D is perhaps TRBD1 (6 bases). The germline V gene encodes CDR1 SGHTA and CDR2 FQGTGA. Trimming shortened V by 5 bases and J by 2 bases, and 9 bases separated the two germline ends. The CDR3 loop spans 13 amino acids. The CDR3 here is CASSPGQQETQYF. DNA of the CDR3: TGTGCCAGCAGCCCCGGACAGCAAGAGACCCAGTACTTC.

This chain uses TRBV4-1 with TRBJ2-5, with no clear D. The CDR3 totals 14 residues. V was shortened by 0 bases and J by 5 bases, with 10 bases between the two germline ends. Per germline, CDR1 MGHRA and CDR2 YSYEKL. The CDR3: CASSQDVAWETQYF. The CDR3 coding sequence is TGCGCCAGCAGCCAAGATGTAGCTTGGGAGACCCAGTACTTC.

Comments on this clone: The sample contains more than one DNA sequence encoding this CDR3. The V gene is TRBV18, the J gene TRBJ2-1; 7 bases are shared with TRBD2. Germline CDR1 and CDR2: KGHSH and LQKENI. The V segment lost 3 bases and the J segment 7 bases; nucleotides outside the gene matches: 3. The CDR3 extends over 13 amino acids. The CDR3 region has the DNA TGTGCCAGCTCACCCCAGGGAGGGAATGAGCAGTTCTTC. The encoded protein is CASSPQGGNEQFF.

This chain links TRBV11-2 with TRBJ1-3; D gene uncertain. Trimming removed 2 bases at V and 3 bases at J, with 11 bases between. This CDR3 contains 15 residues. Germline-derived CDR1 and CDR2 are SGHAT and FQNNGV. The CDR3 bases are TGTGCCAGCAGCTTAACGGACGGCAATGGAAACACCATATATTTT. As protein: CASSLTDGNGNTIYF.

The V call is TRBV6-5, the J call TRBJ1-1; 7 nucleotides line up with TRBD1. The V segment lost 7 bases and the J segment 4 bases; nucleotides outside the gene matches: 6. Germline V gives CDR1 MNHEY, CDR2 SVGAGI. The CDR3 is 13 amino acids. CDR3 nucleotide sequence: TGTGCCAGCAAGTGGGCAGGGGGCACTGAAGCTTTCTTT. Translation: CASKWAGGTEAFF.

J is TRBJ1-4 and V is TRBV7-9; the D gene is possibly TRBD1 (5 bases). There are 16 residues in the CDR3. V was pared by 1 base and J by 1 base, with 10 bases between. CDR1 is SEHNR and CDR2 is FQNEAQ in the germline V gene (reference sequence). The DNA for the CDR3 is TGTGCCAGCAGCTTAGTTTCCAGGGAAACTAATGAAAAACTGTTTTTT. It translates to CASSLVSRETNEKLFF.

The chain carries TRBV9 and TRBJ2-1; D might be TRBD2 (6 bases). Trimming left V 1 base short and J 2 bases short, with 10 bases between. The CDR3 is 15 residues long. CDR1 is SGDLS and CDR2 is YYNGEE in the germline V gene. This CDR3 reads CASSVWGEPYNEQFF. The CDR3 nucleotides read TGTGCCAGCAGCGTATGGGGGGAGCCCTACAATGAGCAGTTCTTC.

The rearrangement links TRBV30 to TRBJ1-1, with 10 bases fitting TRBD1. V was pared by 2 bases and J by 1 base, with 4 bases of the junction left unmatched. The CDR3 spans 15 residues. Looked up from germline, CDR1 is GTSNPN and CDR2 is SVGIG (reference sequence). The CDR3 region is CAWSRQGAPNTEAFF. CDR3 sequence (DNA): TGTGCCTGGAGTAGACAGGGGGCACCGAACACTGAAGCTTTCTTT.

This clone appeared a single time. V and J are TRBV14 and TRBJ1-1; D gene ambiguous. The CDR3 is 15 amino acids. Per germline, CDR1 SGHDN and CDR2 FVKESK. The V and J ends lost 4 bases and 1 base respectively, with 13 bases between them. The CDR3 DNA reads as TGTGCCAGCAGCCCCCTGGGGAGCAAGAACACTGAAGCTTTCTTT. This sequence encodes CASSPLGSKNTEAFF.

This chain links TRBV6-5 with TRBJ2-3; no firm D call. The V gene lost 4 bases and the J gene lost 2 bases, with 10 bases spanning the gap. This CDR3 comprises 14 residues. The germline CDR1 and CDR2 sequences are MNHEY and SVGAGI. CDR3 sequence: CASSSSVSTDTQYF. For the CDR3, the DNA is TGTGCCAGCAGTTCCTCCGTTTCCACAGATACGCAGTATTTT.

In the case of this clone: This clone may be a read error of a much larger clone one base away. Other DNA sequences of this sample code for an identical CDR3. The chain carries TRBV5-1 and TRBJ1-1; no firm D call. The germline V and J ends were trimmed by 0 bases and 1 base, with 4 bases remaining between them. CDR1 and CDR2 from the germline V gene are SGHRS and YFSETQ. This CDR3 has 13 amino acids. CDR3 sequence reads: CASSLDANTEAFF. In DNA form, the CDR3 reads TGCGCCAGCAGCTTGGACGCGAACACTGAAGCTTTCTTT.

The gene calls are TRBV18 and TRBJ2-7; D is uncertain. V was shortened by 0 bases and J by 4 bases, with 13 bases between the two germline ends. The germline CDR1 and CDR2 sequences are KGHSH and LQKENI. The CDR3 extends over 15 amino acids. CDR3 DNA: TGTGCCAGCTCACCACCGAATGGGGAAGGGTACGAGCAGTACTTC. Protein: CASSPPNGEGYEQYF.

This clone was observed a single time. This chain joins TRBV7-8 and TRBJ1-5, with D maybe TRBD1 (5 bases). Trimming took 4 bases from V and 2 from J, leaving 30 bases between them. This CDR3 is 21 amino acids long. From germline, CDR1 is SGHVS and CDR2 FQNEAQ. The CDR3 loop is CASSYKGTGPRHPYGNQPQHF. Here the CDR3 DNA reads TGTGCCAGCAGCTATAAAGGGACCGGACCCAGACACCCCTATGGCAATCAGCCCCAGCATTTT.

This chain uses TRBV4-1 with TRBJ1-2; TRBD1 agrees at 10 bases. This CDR3 contains 17 residues. Unmatched junction bases numbered 7, after V lost 0 bases and J lost 3 bases. Looked up from germline, CDR1 is MGHRA and CDR2 is YSYEKL. The CDR3 loop reads CASSQEVDRGRYYGYTF. CDR3 coding DNA: TGCGCCAGCAGCCAAGAAGTCGACAGGGGGCGGTACTATGGCTACACCTTC.

As concerns this clone: Other DNA sequences of this sample code for an identical CDR3. The V gene is TRBV18, the J gene TRBJ2-5, with 7 bases lining up with TRBD2. CDR3 length: 13 residues. J lost 5 bases, V lost 0 bases, and 0 bases had no gene match. Germline V gene sequence: CDR1 KGHSH, CDR2 LQKENI. CDR3 nucleotides: TGTGCCAGCTCACCACCCGGGAGGGAGACCCAGTACTTC. It yields the protein CASSPPGRETQYF.

The chain combines TRBV5-6 with TRBJ2-3; 8 nucleotides line up with TRBD1. Germline V lookup: CDR1 SGHDT, CDR2 YYEEEE. V trimming: 4 bases; J trimming: 7 bases; junction bases outside the gene matches: 5. The CDR3 totals 13 residues. The CDR3 protein is CASSTGQGYTQYF. CDR3 bases: TGTGCCAGCAGCACAGGACAGGGTTATACGCAGTATTTT.

This clone has just one count. V and J are TRBV30 and TRBJ1-1; D is perhaps TRBD1 (5 bases). The CDR3 spans 14 residues. In germline, CDR1 is GTSNPN, CDR2 SVGIG (reference sequence). Trimming took off 4 bases at V and 5 bases at J, with 17 bases between the two ends. This CDR3 reads CAWIPPGGWTEAFF. For the CDR3, the DNA is TGTGCCTGGATCCCTCCCGGGGGTTGGACTGAAGCTTTCTTT.

The table lists this clone with a count of one. Within the sample, other DNA sequences also encode this same CDR3. The rearrangement joins TRBV19 to TRBJ1-5; 7 positions agree with TRBD1. Trimming cost V 2 bases and J 2 bases; bases outside gene matches: 3. Germline CDR1 is LNHDA and CDR2 is SQIVND (reference sequence). The CDR3 is 15 residues long. In DNA, the CDR3 is TGTGCCAGTAGTATAAGCACAGGGGGCAATCAGCCCCAGCATTTT. It specifies CASSISTGGNQPQHF.